A selection of T cell receptor beta chains follows, all from one sample in a study of read filtering for tumor transcriptome and immune sequencing. One entry per CDR3 protein, called by TCRdb with MiXCR from the reads. Here the sample spans roughly 25,000 distinct CDR3 sequences, around 15% being singletons. The material sequenced was a population of CD138-negative cells sorted from bone marrow. Every receptor here comes from a donor over 35 with multiple myeloma. Both conserved end residues are part of each CDR3. A D gene is named only where the DNA matches it firmly. Size is omitted from some rows. Given values are once, few, many or a class for expanded clones.

V gene	J gene	clone size	D gene	CDR3 DNA	CDR3 protein
TRBV5-6	TRBJ1-1	few	NA	TGTGCCAGCAGTTTCGGACGGAACACTGAAGCTTTCTTT	CASSFGRNTEAFF
TRBV7-9	TRBJ2-7	many	TRBD2	TGTGCCAGCAGCTCCGGGACTAGCGGGTACGAGCAGTACTTC	CASSSGTSGYEQYF
TRBV6-5	TRBJ2-1	many	NA	TGTGCCAGCAGTTACTCTTCTGGCTCCTACAATGAGCAGTTCTTC	CASSYSSGSYNEQFF
TRBV12-3/TRBV12-4	TRBJ2-3	many	NA	TGTGCCAGCAGTTTTTATACGTTGACTGGGACGAGGCTAACGGCAGATACGCAGTATTTT	CASSFYTLTGTRLTADTQYF
TRBV7-6	TRBJ2-7	many	TRBD1	TGTGCCAGCAGTTCGGACAGGGTGGCTTACGAGCAGTACTTC	CASSSDRVAYEQYF
TRBV3-1	TRBJ2-7	many	NA	TGTGCCAGCAGCCAATATGAGCAAGGCTCCTACGAGCAGTACTTC	CASSQYEQGSYEQYF
TRBV7-9	TRBJ2-7	many	NA	TGTGCCAGCAGCTTAGGTAGAGGGTCCTACTACGAGCAGTACTTC	CASSLGRGSYYEQYF
TRBV29-1	TRBJ2-7	many	TRBD2	TGCAGCGTTGCAGCGGGAGCCTTACTCTCCTACGAGCAGTACTTC	CSVAAGALLSYEQYF
TRBV20-1	TRBJ1-2	many	NA	TGCAGTGCTGCGAAGGGCCTGGGAGGCTATGGCTACACCTTC	CSAAKGLGGYGYTF
TRBV7-2	TRBJ1-5	many	TRBD1	TGTGCCAGCAGCTTGACAGGGGCTAGCCAGCCCCAGCATTTT	CASSLTGASQPQHF
TRBV2	TRBJ2-5	NA	TRBD1	TGTGCCAGCAGTGAAGCCAAGGGACAGGGCCAAGAGACCCAGTACTTC	CASSEAKGQGQETQYF
TRBV5-1	TRBJ2-1	few	NA	TGCGCCAGCAGCTTGGCCGGGCAGGGCTACAATGAGCAGTTCTTC	CASSLAGQGYNEQFF
TRBV2	TRBJ2-1	medium-sized	NA	TGTGCCAGCAGCCTACACCGGAGCTCCTACAATGAGCAGTTCTTC	CASSLHRSSYNEQFF
TRBV4-2	TRBJ2-1	many	TRBD2	TGTGCCAGCAGCCCCGGACTAGCGGGAGGGCCGGGGAATGAGCAGTTCTTC	CASSPGLAGGPGNEQFF
TRBV11-2	TRBJ2-7	many	TRBD2	TGTGCCAGCAGCTCAACGGGAGGCCTAGCCTACGAGCAGTACTTC	CASSSTGGLAYEQYF
TRBV6-2/TRBV6-3	TRBJ2-1	NA	TRBD2	TGTGCCAGCAGCCCCATCGAAATAGCGGGATACAATGAGCAGCTCTTC	CASSPIEIAGYNEQLF
TRBV6-1	TRBJ1-1	many	NA	TGTGCCAGCAGTGAAGGGCAGGCCTATCCATATGAAGCTTTCTTT	CASSEGQAYPYEAFF
TRBV20-1	TRBJ1-3	many	TRBD1	TGCAGTGCCACAGGGGAGGCTGGAAACACCATATATTTT	CSATGEAGNTIYF
TRBV29-1	TRBJ2-5	many	NA	TGCAGCGTTGAAGTCCAAATAGCGGAAGAGACCCAGTACTTC	CSVEVQIAEETQYF
TRBV28	TRBJ1-4	many	TRBD1	TGTGCCAGCAGTCCACCGACAGGGCGGTGGGAAAAACTGTTTTTT	CASSPPTGRWEKLFF
TRBV6-1	TRBJ2-3	many	NA	TGTGCCAGCAGTTTGGGACAACCCACAGATACGCAGTATTTT	CASSLGQPTDTQYF
TRBV6-1	TRBJ1-2	few	TRBD1	TGTGCCAGCAGCGCGGGACAGGGGTATGGCTACACCTTC	CASSAGQGYGYTF
TRBV23-1	TRBJ1-5	many	NA	TGCGCCAGCAGTCAATCGAACAGATTGTTGGGCGGGCCCCAGCATTTT	CASSQSNRLLGGPQHF
TRBV10-3	TRBJ1-2	many	NA	TGTGCCATCATGCAGGGAGGTAACTATGGCTACACCTTC	CAIMQGGNYGYTF
TRBV12-3/TRBV12-4	TRBJ2-1	many	TRBD2	TGTGCCAGCAGTACCCCTAGCGGGAGGGACGAGCAGTTCTTC	CASSTPSGRDEQFF
TRBV10-3	TRBJ2-3	many	TRBD1	TGTGCCATCAGCGCGGGACAGGGGTACTTAGATACGCAGTATTTT	CAISAGQGYLDTQYF
TRBV11-2	TRBJ2-1	large	NA	TGTGCCAGCAGCCTCTCCAGCCTGAATGAGCAGTTCTTC	CASSLSSLNEQFF
TRBV4-1	TRBJ2-1	many	TRBD2	TGCGCCAGCAGGGATAGGGGAGCGGGAGTAGGGAATGAGCAGTTCTTC	CASRDRGAGVGNEQFF
TRBV5-1	TRBJ2-2	many	NA	TGCGCCAGCAGCTTAGGCGATACCGGGGAGCTGTTTTTT	CASSLGDTGELFF
TRBV9	TRBJ1-1	many	NA	TGTGCCAGCAGCGTCTACAGCAACACTGAAGCTTTCTTT	CASSVYSNTEAFF
TRBV5-1	TRBJ2-1	many	NA	TGCGCCAGCAGCCCCCGAATGGCAGGGGAGTTTGGGAATGAGCAGTTCTTC	CASSPRMAGEFGNEQFF
TRBV20-1	TRBJ2-7	many	TRBD1	TGCAGTGCTAGAGCAACAGGGGGCTGGCAGTACTTC	CSARATGGWQYF
TRBV19	TRBJ1-5	NA	TRBD1	TGTGCCGGCGACGACAGGGGGGACCAGCCCCGGCATTTT	CAGDDRGDQPRHF
TRBV6-1	TRBJ1-2	many	TRBD1	TGTGCCAGCAGTGAAGGGGGGACAGGAGGGGGCTACACCTTC	CASSEGGTGGGYTF
TRBV19	TRBJ2-2	many	NA	TGTGCCATCCTCAAGGGGACACTTAACACCGGGGAGCTGTTTTTT	CAILKGTLNTGELFF
TRBV27	TRBJ2-5	many	TRBD1	TGTGCCAGCAGGCCGAGTGGGACAGGGCGGCCCCAGTACTTC	CASRPSGTGRPQYF
TRBV5-1	TRBJ2-7	many	TRBD1	TGCGCCAGCAGCTTGGAACAGGGGTACGAGCAGTACTTC	CASSLEQGYEQYF
TRBV9	TRBJ2-1	medium-sized	NA	TGTGCCAGCAGCGTAGGGTCATCCTACAATGAGCAGTTCTTC	CASSVGSSYNEQFF
TRBV5-1	TRBJ2-3	many	NA	TGCGCCAGCAGCTTAATGGTCAGCCGCACAGATACGCAGTATTTT	CASSLMVSRTDTQYF
TRBV9	TRBJ2-1	NA	NA	TGTGCCAGCAGCCCCCTTGGGGGCTCCTACAGTGAACAGTTCTTC	CASSPLGGSYSEQFF
TRBV11-2	TRBJ2-1	many	TRBD1	TGTGCCAGCAGCTCATGGACAGGAGGGCAGTTCTTC	CASSSWTGGQFF
TRBV29-1	TRBJ1-1	many	NA	TGCAGCGCCGTCTGGGACACTGAAGCTTTCTTT	CSAVWDTEAFF
TRBV4-1	TRBJ2-1	many	NA	TGCGCCAGCAGCCAAGAGTATGCGGCCGGGTCCTACAATGAGCAGTTCTTC	CASSQEYAAGSYNEQFF
TRBV5-1	TRBJ2-1	many	TRBD2	TGCGCCAGCAGCCTGGGGACTAGCGGGGGTTACAATGAGCAGTTCTTC	CASSLGTSGGYNEQFF
TRBV6-1	TRBJ1-5	many	NA	TGTGCCAGCAGCCGGGCGGGGAGCCCCAATCAGCCCCAGCATTTT	CASSRAGSPNQPQHF
TRBV9	TRBJ2-2	many	NA	TGTGCCAGCAGCGTAGCTGTGCGCAGAGGAAACACCGGGGAGCTGTTTTTT	CASSVAVRRGNTGELFF